The 3 T cell receptor beta chains listed next were all sequenced from one sample in a study of T-cell reconstitution after alpha-beta-depleted transplantation in children. During its preparation, the TCRbeta library received unique molecular identifiers. One entry per CDR3 protein, called by TCRdb with MiXCR from the PCR reads. The sample holds more than 120,000 distinct CDR3 sequences, 8% to 10% seen once. The specimen was PBMCs, mostly from graft donor cells, collected 180 days after TCRalphabeta/CD19-depleted stem cell transplant. These receptor sequences come from a female patient between 2 and 15 years old who had a stem cell transplant for congenital amegakaryocytic thrombocytopenia, so the T cells may come from the graft donor.

At least ten counts were recorded for this clonotype. V is TRBV5-1 and J is TRBJ1-1, with TRBD1 matching 7 bases. This CDR3 comprises 14 residues. Germline CDR1 reads SGHRS; CDR2 reads YFSETQ. V was clipped by 4 bases and J by 7 bases; unmatched bases: 10. This CDR3 is CASSLVPAGGEAFF. The CDR3 DNA reads TGCGCCAGCAGCCTTGTACCCGCAGGGGGTGAAGCTTTCTTT.

This clonotype was seen at least ten times. The chain recombines TRBV27 with TRBJ2-1, with 7 bases identical to TRBD1. V was clipped by 6 bases and J by 8 bases; unmatched bases: 10. The CDR3 length is 14 residues. The germline V gene encodes CDR1 MNHEY and CDR2 SMNVEV (reference sequence). The CDR3 DNA reads TGTGCCAGCAGCCCACGACAGGGACCGTATGAGCAGTTCTTC. Its protein is CASSPRQGPYEQFF.

This chain uses TRBV12-3 or TRBV12-4 with TRBJ2-1, with TRBD1 matching 10 bases. V lost 7 bases, J lost 7 bases, and 10 bases stayed unmatched. This CDR3 has 15 residues. This CDR3 reads CASTRDRGLRNEQFF. The CDR3 DNA reads TGTGCCAGCACCCGTGACAGGGGGCTCAGAAATGAGCAGTTCTTC.